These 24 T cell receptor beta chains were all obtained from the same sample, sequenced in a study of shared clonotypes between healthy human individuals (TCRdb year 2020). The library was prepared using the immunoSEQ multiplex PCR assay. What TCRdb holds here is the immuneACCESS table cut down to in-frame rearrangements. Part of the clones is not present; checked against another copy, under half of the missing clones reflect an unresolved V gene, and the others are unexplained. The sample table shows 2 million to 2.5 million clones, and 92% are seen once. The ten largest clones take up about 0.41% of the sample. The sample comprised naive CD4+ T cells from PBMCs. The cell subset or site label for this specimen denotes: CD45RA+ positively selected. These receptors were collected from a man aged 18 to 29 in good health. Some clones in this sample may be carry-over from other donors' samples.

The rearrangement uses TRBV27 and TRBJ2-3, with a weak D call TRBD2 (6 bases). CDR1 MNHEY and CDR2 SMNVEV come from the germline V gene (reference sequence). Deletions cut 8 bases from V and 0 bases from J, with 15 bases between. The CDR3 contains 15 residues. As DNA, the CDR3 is TGTGCCAGCGCTCGGAGGGCCGGGAGCACAGATACGCAGTATTTT. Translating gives CASARRAGSTDTQYF.

This CDR3 is CASSGVGEGAYGYTF. In nucleotides, the CDR3 is TGTGCCAGCAGCGGGGTAGGGGAAGGGGCCTATGGCTACACCTTC. The chain joins TRBV9 to TRBJ1-2; a possible D gene is TRBD1 (5 bases). The CDR3 covers 15 residues. Germline CDR1 is SGDLS and CDR2 is YYNGEE. Trimming took 3 bases from V and 4 from J, leaving 16 bases between them.

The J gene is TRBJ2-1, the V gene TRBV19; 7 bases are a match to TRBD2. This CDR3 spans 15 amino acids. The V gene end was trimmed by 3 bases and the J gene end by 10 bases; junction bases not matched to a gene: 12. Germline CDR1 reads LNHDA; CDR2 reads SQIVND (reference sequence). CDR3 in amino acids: CASSMGTIPGLEQFF. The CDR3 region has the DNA TGTGCCAGTAGTATGGGGACTATCCCGGGGTTGGAGCAGTTCTTC.

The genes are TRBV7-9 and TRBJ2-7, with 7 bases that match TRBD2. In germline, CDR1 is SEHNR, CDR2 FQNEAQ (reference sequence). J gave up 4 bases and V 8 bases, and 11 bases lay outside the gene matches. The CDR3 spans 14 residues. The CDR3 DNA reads TGTGCCAGCGCTATCGGGGACTACAAATACGAGCAGTACTTC. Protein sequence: CASAIGDYKYEQYF.

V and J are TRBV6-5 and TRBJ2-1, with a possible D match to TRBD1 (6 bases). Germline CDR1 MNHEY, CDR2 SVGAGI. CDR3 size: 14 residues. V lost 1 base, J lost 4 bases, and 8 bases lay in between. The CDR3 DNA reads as TGTGCCAGCAGTTACTACAGGGAGTACAATGAGCAGTTCTTC. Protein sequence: CASSYYREYNEQFF.

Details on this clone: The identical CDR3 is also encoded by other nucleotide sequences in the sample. The CDR3 sequence is CASSPSGNTEAFF. CDR3 DNA sequence: TGTGCCAGCTCACCATCAGGTAACACTGAAGCTTTCTTT. The genes are TRBV18 and TRBJ1-1; D not certain. The CDR3 has 13 residues. Deletions cut 2 bases from V and 2 bases from J, with 6 bases between. CDR1 KGHSH and CDR2 LQKENI come from the germline V gene.

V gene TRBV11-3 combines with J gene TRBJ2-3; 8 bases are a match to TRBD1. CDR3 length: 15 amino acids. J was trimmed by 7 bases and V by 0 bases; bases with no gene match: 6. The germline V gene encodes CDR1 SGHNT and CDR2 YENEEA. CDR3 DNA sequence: TGTGCCAGCAGCTTAGATACAGGGGGAGGATATACGCAGTATTTT. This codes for CASSLDTGGGYTQYF.

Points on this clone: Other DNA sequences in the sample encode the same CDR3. DNA of the CDR3: TGTGCCAGCAGTCCCCCCGGCGGGGGCTACACCTTC. The encoded protein is CASSPPGGGYTF. The chain has TRBV28 and TRBJ1-2; D uncertain. Trimming cost V 5 bases and J 8 bases, with 12 bases left between them. The CDR3 totals 12 residues. Per germline, CDR1 MDHEN and CDR2 SYDVKM.

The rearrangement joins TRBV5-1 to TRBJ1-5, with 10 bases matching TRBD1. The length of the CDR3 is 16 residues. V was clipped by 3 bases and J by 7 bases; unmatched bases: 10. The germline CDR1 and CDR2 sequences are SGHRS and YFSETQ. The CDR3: CASSYSGTGVEQPQHF. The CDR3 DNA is TGCGCCAGCAGCTACTCCGGGACAGGGGTTGAGCAGCCCCAGCATTTT.

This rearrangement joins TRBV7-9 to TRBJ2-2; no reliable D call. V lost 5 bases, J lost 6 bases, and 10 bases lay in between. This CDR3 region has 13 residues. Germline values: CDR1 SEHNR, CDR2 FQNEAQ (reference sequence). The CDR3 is CASSPPVAGELFF. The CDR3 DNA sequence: TGTGCCAGCAGCCCCCCGGTAGCCGGGGAGCTGTTTTTT.

The chain's CDR3 is CASSTYGTGNYGYTF. DNA of the CDR3: TGTGCCAGTAGTACTTATGGGACAGGGAACTATGGCTACACCTTC. The J gene is TRBJ1-2, the V gene TRBV19, with TRBD1 identical over 9 bases. The CDR3 is 15 residues long. Germline V gene lookup returns CDR1 LNHDA and CDR2 SQIVND (reference sequence). The V segment lost 4 bases and the J segment 2 bases; nucleotides outside the gene matches: 5. Full variable domain (rest looked up from reference TRBV19 and TRBJ1-2): DGGITQSPKYLFRKEGQNVTLSCEQNLNHDAMYWYRQDPGQGLRLIYYSQIVNDFQKGDIAEGYSVSREKKESFPLTVTSAQKNPTAFYLCASSTYGTGNYGYTFGSGTRLTVV.

The CDR3, as DNA: TGTGCCAGCAGTTTTGGGGGGAGGGCAGGAGAGCAGTTCTTC. It yields the protein CASSFGGRAGEQFF. The chain has TRBV28 and TRBJ2-1; 7 bases agree with TRBD2. This CDR3 contains 14 residues. Germline V lookup: CDR1 MDHEN, CDR2 SYDVKM. The V gene end was trimmed by 3 bases and the J gene end by 10 bases; junction bases not matched to a gene: 9.

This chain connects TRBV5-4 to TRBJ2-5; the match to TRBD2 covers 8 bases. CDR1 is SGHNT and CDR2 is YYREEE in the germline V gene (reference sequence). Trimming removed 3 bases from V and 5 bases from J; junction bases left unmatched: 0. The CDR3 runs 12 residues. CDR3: CASSSGGETQYF. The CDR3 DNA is TGTGCCAGCAGCTCGGGGGGGGAGACCCAGTACTTC. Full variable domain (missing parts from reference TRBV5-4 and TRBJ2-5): ETGVTQSPTHLIKTRGQQVTLRCSSQSGHNTVSWYQQALGQGPQFIFQYYREEENGRGNFPPRFSGLQFPNYSSELNVNALELDDSALYLCASSSGGETQYFGPGTRLLVL.

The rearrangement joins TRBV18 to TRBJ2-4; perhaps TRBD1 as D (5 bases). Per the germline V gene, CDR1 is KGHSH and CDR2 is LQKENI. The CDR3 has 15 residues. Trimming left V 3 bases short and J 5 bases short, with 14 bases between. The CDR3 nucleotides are TGTGCCAGCTCACCGAGAACAGGCCCCGAAAACATTCAGTACTTC. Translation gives CASSPRTGPENIQYF.

CDR3: CASRPSGGGTDTQYF. The CDR3 DNA sequence: TGTGCCAGCAGACCCAGCGGGGGGGGAACAGATACGCAGTATTTT. V gene TRBV7-2 combines with J gene TRBJ2-3; 10 bases match TRBD2. The germline CDR1 and CDR2 sequences are SGHTA and FQGNSA. V shed 6 bases and J 3 bases; nucleotides not matched to a gene: 6. The CDR3 covers 15 residues.

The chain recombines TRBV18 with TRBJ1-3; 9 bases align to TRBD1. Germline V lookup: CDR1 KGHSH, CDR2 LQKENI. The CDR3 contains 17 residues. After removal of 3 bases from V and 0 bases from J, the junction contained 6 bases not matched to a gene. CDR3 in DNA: TGTGCCAGCTCACCGACCTCGGGACAGGGCTCTGGAAACACCATATATTTT. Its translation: CASSPTSGQGSGNTIYF.

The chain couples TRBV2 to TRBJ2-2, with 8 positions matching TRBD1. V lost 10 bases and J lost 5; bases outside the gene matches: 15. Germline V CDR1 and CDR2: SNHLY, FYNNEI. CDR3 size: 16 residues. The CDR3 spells CATTKTGVMTTGELFF. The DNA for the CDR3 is TGTGCCACCACAAAGACAGGGGTTATGACTACCGGGGAGCTGTTTTTT.

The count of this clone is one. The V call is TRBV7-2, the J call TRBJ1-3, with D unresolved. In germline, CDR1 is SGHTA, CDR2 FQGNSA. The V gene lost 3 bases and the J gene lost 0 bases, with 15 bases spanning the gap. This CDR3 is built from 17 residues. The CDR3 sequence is CASSLSYGLSSGNTIYF. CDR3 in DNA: TGTGCCAGCAGCTTGAGTTATGGTTTATCCTCTGGAAACACCATATATTTT.

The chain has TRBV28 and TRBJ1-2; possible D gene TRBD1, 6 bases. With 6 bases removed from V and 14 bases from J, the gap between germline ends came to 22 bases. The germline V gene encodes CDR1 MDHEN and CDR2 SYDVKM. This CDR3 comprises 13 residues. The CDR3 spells CASSWSGQSQSTF. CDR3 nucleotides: TGTGCCAGCAGCTGGAGCGGACAGAGTCAGTCAACCTTC.

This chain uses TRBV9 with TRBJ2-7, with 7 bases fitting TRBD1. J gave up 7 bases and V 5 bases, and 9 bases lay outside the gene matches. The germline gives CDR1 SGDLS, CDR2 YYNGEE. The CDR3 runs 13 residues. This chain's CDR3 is CASSVSGGAEQYF. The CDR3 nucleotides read TGTGCCAGCAGTGTCTCAGGGGGAGCTGAGCAGTACTTC. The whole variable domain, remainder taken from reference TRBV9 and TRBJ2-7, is DSGVTQTPKHLITATGQRVTLRCSPRSGDLSVYWYQQSLDQGLQFLIQYYNGEERAKGNILERFSAQQFPDLHSELNLSSLELGDSALYFCASSVSGGAEQYFGPGTRLTVT.

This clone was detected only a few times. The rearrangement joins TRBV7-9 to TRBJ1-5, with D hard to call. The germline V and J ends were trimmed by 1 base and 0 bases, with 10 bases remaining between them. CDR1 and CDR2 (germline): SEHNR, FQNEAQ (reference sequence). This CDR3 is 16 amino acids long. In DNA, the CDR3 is TGTGCCAGCAGCTTAGGTTCTGCGGGTAGCAATCAGCCCCAGCATTTT. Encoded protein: CASSLGSAGSNQPQHF.

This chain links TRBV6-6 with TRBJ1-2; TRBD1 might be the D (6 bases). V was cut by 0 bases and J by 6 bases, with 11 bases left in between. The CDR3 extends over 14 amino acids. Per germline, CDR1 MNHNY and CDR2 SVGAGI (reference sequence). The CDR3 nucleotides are TGTGCCAGCAGTTACTCGCGGACAGCCCATGGCTACACCTTC. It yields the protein CASSYSRTAHGYTF.

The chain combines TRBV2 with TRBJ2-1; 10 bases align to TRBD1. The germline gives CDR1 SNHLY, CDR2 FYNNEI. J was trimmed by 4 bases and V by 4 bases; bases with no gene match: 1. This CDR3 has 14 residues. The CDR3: CASSGDRGYNEQFF. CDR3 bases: TGTGCCAGCAGTGGGGACAGGGGATACAATGAGCAGTTCTTC.

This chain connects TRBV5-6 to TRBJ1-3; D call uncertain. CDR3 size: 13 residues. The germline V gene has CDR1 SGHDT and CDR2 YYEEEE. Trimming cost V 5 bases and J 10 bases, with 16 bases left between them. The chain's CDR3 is CASSPGFGGTIYF. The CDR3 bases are TGTGCCAGCAGTCCTGGGTTCGGCGGGACCATATATTTT. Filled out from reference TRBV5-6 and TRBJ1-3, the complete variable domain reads DAGVTQSPTHLIKTRGQQVTLRCSPKSGHDTVSWYQQALGQGPQFIFQYYEEEERQRGNFPDRFSGHQFPNYSSELNVNALLLGDSALYLCASSPGFGGTIYFGEGSWLTVV.